This TCR beta chain was sequenced during a study of T-cell reconstitution after alpha-beta-depleted transplantation in children. This CDR3 spans 12 amino acids. The V end was cut by 3 bases, the J end by 10 bases, with 12 bases between. As it was prepared, the TCRbeta library received unique molecular identifiers. TCRdb independently ran MiXCR on the PCR reads; one entry per CDR3 protein. The sample shows about 400,000 distinct CDR3 sequences, 15% to 20% of them seen only once. The V and J genes are TRBV12-3 or TRBV12-4 and TRBJ1-1; no reliable D call. The origin of this receptor is a boy under three years old who had a stem cell transplant for Wiskott-Aldrich syndrome, so the T cells may come from the graft donor. The sample in question was PBMCs, mostly from graft donor cells, obtained 360 days after TCRalphabeta/CD19-depleted stem cell transplant. CDR3 in DNA: TGTGCCAGCAGTTTGGGCAAGGTCGGAGCTTTCTTT. Translation: CASSLGKVGAFF.